The next 13 T cell receptor beta chains were all read from a single sample in a study of monozygotic twins with cystic fibrosis. The method was immunoSEQ multiplex PCR; TCRdb's version includes in-frame clones alone and lacks a portion of them. Here the sample spans 30,000 to 35,000 clones, more than 85% being singletons. The sequencing input was blood. The receptors stem from a girl aged 2 to 9 with cystic fibrosis.

The rearrangement links TRBV6-5 to TRBJ2-5, with D possibly matching TRBD2 (6 bases). This CDR3 is built from 14 residues. V was pared by 2 bases and J by 1 base, with 8 bases between. Germline lookup yields CDR1 MNHEY and CDR2 SVGAGI. The CDR3 loop is CASSYGGIQETQYF. CDR3 sequence (DNA): TGTGCCAGCAGTTACGGCGGGATCCAAGAGACCCAGTACTTC.

This chain uses TRBV5-1 with TRBJ1-6; the match to TRBD1 covers 8 bases. V lost 0 bases, J lost 9 bases, and 11 bases stayed unmatched. Germline lookup yields CDR1 SGHRS and CDR2 YFSETQ. The CDR3 loop spans 17 amino acids. The CDR3 coding sequence is TGCGCCAGCAGCTTGGGACAGGGGCAGGTGTATGGTTCACCCCTCCACTTT. Its protein product is CASSLGQGQVYGSPLHF.

The V gene is TRBV7-2, the J gene TRBJ2-7; maybe TRBD2 (6 bases). The V gene's germline CDR1 is SGHTA and CDR2 FQGNSA. CDR3 length: 15 amino acids. With 5 bases removed from V and 2 bases from J, the gap between germline ends came to 16 bases. CDR3 in amino acids: CASSPPTRAPYEQYF. CDR3 coding DNA: TGTGCCAGCAGCCCCCCGACTAGAGCTCCCTACGAGCAGTACTTC.

This clone was counted between two and nine times. The chain combines TRBV30 with TRBJ2-7; 13 bases map to TRBD2. This CDR3 contains 15 residues. V lost 0 bases and J lost 7; bases outside the gene matches: 6. Germline CDR1 and CDR2: GTSNPN and SVGIG (reference sequence). The CDR3 spells CAWSVRTSGRVEQYF. The CDR3 DNA reads TGTGCCTGGAGTGTACGGACTAGCGGGAGAGTTGAGCAGTACTTC. Full variable domain (outside the CDR3, taken from reference TRBV30 and TRBJ2-7): SQTIHQWPATLVQPVGSPLSLECTVEGTSNPNLYWYRQAAGRGLQLLFYSVGIGQISSEVPQNLSASRPQDRQFILSSKKLLLSDSGFYLCAWSVRTSGRVEQYFGPGTRLTVT.

Here the CDR3 DNA reads TGCGCCAGCAGCGAAGGACTAGCGGGGGCCGGGGAGCTGTTTTTT. As protein: CASSEGLAGAGELFF. The chain links TRBV5-1 to TRBJ2-2; 13 nucleotides match TRBD2. The V gene's germline CDR1 is SGHRS and CDR2 YFSETQ. The trim removed 4 bases at V and 6 bases at J, leaving 3 bases unmatched. CDR3 length: 15 residues.

CDR3: CATHGGGLVSYEQYF. The CDR3 coding sequence is TGTGCTACCCACGGGGGAGGCCTCGTCTCCTACGAGCAGTACTTC. This chain connects TRBV28 to TRBJ2-7; tentative D call: TRBD2 (6 bases). The germline CDR1 and CDR2 sequences are MDHEN and SYDVKM. This CDR3 comprises 15 residues.

This clone has just one count. V gene TRBV6-1 combines with J gene TRBJ2-6; D not certain. The ends were cut back, 2 bases at V and 5 bases at J, with 16 bases in the middle. The germline V gene encodes CDR1 MNHNS and CDR2 SASEGT. There are 17 residues in the CDR3. The CDR3 DNA follows: TGTGCCAGCAGTGAATTGGCTGGGGTGTCTTGGGCCAACGTCCTGACTTTC. Residues: CASSELAGVSWANVLTF.

The chain combines TRBV7-6 with TRBJ1-3; 7 nucleotides match TRBD1. Trimming at V came to 5 bases and at J to 2 bases, leaving 6 bases not matched to a gene. The CDR3 length is 15 residues. Germline assignment: CDR1 SGHVS and CDR2 FNYEAQ. CDR3 sequence: CASSADRVTGNTIYF. The CDR3 bases are TGTGCCAGCAGCGCCGACAGGGTCACTGGAAACACCATATATTTT.

The gene calls are TRBV30 and TRBJ1-1, with D possibly matching TRBD1 (5 bases). V lost 2 bases to trimming and J lost 5 bases, with 21 bases between them. CDR3 length: 16 residues. Germline assignment: CDR1 GTSNPN and CDR2 SVGIG (reference sequence). CDR3 coding DNA: TGTGCCTGGAGTCCCCGTAGGTCAGGGAAGAGGACTGAAGCTTTCTTT. Amino acid sequence: CAWSPRRSGKRTEAFF.

This sequence joins TRBV7-2 and TRBJ1-5, with a tentative D call TRBD1 (5 bases). Trimming pared 1 base from V and 6 bases from J, leaving 10 bases between. This CDR3 is 14 amino acids long. Germline CDR1 is SGHTA and CDR2 is FQGNSA. CDR3 nucleotide sequence: TGTGCCAGCAGCTTAGAGACAGTCGGTCAGCCCCAGCATTTT. Its translation: CASSLETVGQPQHF.

The chain combines TRBV6-1 with TRBJ1-4; no reliable D call. V was shortened by 7 bases and J by 5 bases, with 8 bases between the two germline ends. Germline V lookup: CDR1 MNHNS, CDR2 SASEGT. The CDR3 is made up of 12 amino acids. Here the CDR3 reads CASIGLNEKLFF. DNA for the CDR3: TGTGCCAGCATCGGGCTAAATGAAAAACTGTTTTTT.

The rearrangement uses TRBV30 and TRBJ1-1, with D possibly matching TRBD1 (6 bases). V lost 0 bases to trimming and J lost 4 bases, with 15 bases between them. Per the germline V gene, CDR1 is GTSNPN and CDR2 is SVGIG (reference sequence). The CDR3 extends over 15 amino acids. CDR3 residues: CAWSVGGTGLTEAFF. The CDR3 coding sequence is TGTGCCTGGAGTGTAGGGGGGACGGGCCTCACTGAAGCTTTCTTT. The variable domain in full, completed from reference TRBV30 and TRBJ1-1, reads SQTIHQWPATLVQPVGSPLSLECTVEGTSNPNLYWYRQAAGRGLQLLFYSVGIGQISSEVPQNLSASRPQDRQFILSSKKLLLSDSGFYLCAWSVGGTGLTEAFFGQGTRLTVV.

This sequence joins TRBV19 and TRBJ1-5; TRBD1 agrees at 8 bases. V lost 3 bases to trimming and J lost 4 bases; unmatched junction nucleotides: 5. CDR3 length equals 15 residues. In germline, CDR1 is LNHDA, CDR2 SQIVND (reference sequence). CDR3 in amino acids: CASSISGGTNQPQHF. In DNA, the CDR3 is TGTGCCAGTAGTATTTCAGGGGGCACAAATCAGCCCCAGCATTTT. The full variable domain, its missing parts supplied by reference TRBV19 and TRBJ1-5, is DGGITQSPKYLFRKEGQNVTLSCEQNLNHDAMYWYRQDPGQGLRLIYYSQIVNDFQKGDIAEGYSVSREKKESFPLTVTSAQKNPTAFYLCASSISGGTNQPQHFGDGTRLSIL.